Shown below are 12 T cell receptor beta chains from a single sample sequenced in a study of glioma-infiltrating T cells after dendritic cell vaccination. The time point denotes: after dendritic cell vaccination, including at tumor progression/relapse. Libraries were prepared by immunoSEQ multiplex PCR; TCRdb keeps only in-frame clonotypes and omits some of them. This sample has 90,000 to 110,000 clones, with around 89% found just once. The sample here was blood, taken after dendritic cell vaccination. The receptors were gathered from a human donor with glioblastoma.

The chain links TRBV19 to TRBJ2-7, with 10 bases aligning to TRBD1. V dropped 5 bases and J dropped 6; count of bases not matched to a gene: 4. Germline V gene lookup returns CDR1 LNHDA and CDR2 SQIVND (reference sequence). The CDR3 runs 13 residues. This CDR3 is CASSPRTGGEQYF. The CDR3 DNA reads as TGTGCCAGTAGTCCCCGGACAGGGGGCGAGCAGTACTTC.

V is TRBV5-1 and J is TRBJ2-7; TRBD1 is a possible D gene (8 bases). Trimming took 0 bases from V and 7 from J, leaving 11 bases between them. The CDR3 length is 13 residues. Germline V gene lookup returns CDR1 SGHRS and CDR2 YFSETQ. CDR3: CASSLDRGGEQYF. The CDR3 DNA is TGCGCCAGCAGCTTGGACAGGGGGGGGGAGCAGTACTTC.

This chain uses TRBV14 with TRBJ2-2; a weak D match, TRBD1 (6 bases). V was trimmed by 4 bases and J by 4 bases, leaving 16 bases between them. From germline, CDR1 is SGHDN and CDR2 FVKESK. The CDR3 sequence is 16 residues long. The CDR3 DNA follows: TGTGCCAGCAGCCCATTTAACAGGGTTTCCACCGGGGAGCTGTTTTTT. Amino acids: CASSPFNRVSTGELFF.

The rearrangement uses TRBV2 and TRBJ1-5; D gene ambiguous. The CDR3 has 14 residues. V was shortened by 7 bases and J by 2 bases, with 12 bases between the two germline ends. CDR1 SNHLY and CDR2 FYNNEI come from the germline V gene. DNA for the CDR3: TGTGCCAGCAACGGAGGGAAGGGCAATCAGCCCCAGCATTTT. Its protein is CASNGGKGNQPQHF.

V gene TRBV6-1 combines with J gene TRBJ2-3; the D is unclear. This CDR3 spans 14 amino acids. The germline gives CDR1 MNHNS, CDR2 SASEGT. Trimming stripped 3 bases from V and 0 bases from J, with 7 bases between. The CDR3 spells CASSEHTSTDTQYF. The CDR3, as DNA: TGTGCCAGCAGTGAGCATACTAGCACAGATACGCAGTATTTT.

The CDR3 region is CASSQDLPPNEQYF. CDR3 DNA sequence: TGCGCCAGCAGCCAAGATCTTCCCCCAAACGAGCAGTACTTC. The J gene is TRBJ2-5, the V gene TRBV4-1; D uncertain. With the DNA end fitting TRBJ2-7 better, the J assignment may be wrong. The V gene's germline CDR1 is MGHRA and CDR2 YSYEKL. The CDR3 spans 14 residues.

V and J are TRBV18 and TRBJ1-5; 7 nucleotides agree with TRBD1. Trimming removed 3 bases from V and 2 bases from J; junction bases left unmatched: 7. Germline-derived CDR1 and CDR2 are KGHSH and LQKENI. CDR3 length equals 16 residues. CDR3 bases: TGTGCCAGCTCACCTTTCGGACAGGTCGGCAATCAGCCCCAGCATTTT. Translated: CASSPFGQVGNQPQHF. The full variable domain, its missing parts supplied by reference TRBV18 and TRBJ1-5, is NAGVMQNPRHLVRRRGQEARLRCSPMKGHSHVYWYRQLPEEGLKFMVYLQKENIIDESGMPKERFSAEFPKEGPSILRIQQVVRGDSAAYFCASSPFGQVGNQPQHFGDGTRLSIL.

The chain's CDR3 is CASSLMLSGTDEQYF. CDR3 sequence (DNA): TGTGCCAGCAGCTTAATGTTATCAGGGACTGACGAGCAGTACTTC. V usage is TRBV7-6 and J usage is TRBJ2-7; the D gene is possibly TRBD2 (6 bases). Germline loops: CDR1 SGHVS, CDR2 FNYEAQ. The CDR3 loop spans 15 amino acids. The V end was cut by 2 bases, the J end by 5 bases, with 16 bases between.

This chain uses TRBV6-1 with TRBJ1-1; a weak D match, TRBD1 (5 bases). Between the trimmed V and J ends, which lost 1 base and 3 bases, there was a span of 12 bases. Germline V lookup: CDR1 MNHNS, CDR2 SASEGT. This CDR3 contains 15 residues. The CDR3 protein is CASSEDPGRYTEAFF. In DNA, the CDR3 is TGTGCCAGCAGTGAAGATCCAGGGAGGTACACTGAAGCTTTCTTT.

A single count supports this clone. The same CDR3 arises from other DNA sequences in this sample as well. CDR3 amino acids: CASSLQAAGGPEAFF. CDR3 sequence (DNA): TGTGCCAGCAGCTTACAGGCCGCCGGTGGCCCTGAAGCTTTCTTT. V and J are TRBV7-6 and TRBJ1-1, with D unresolved. V was pared by 2 bases and J by 6 bases, with 16 bases between. CDR3 size: 15 residues. Germline CDR1 SGHVS, CDR2 FNYEAQ.

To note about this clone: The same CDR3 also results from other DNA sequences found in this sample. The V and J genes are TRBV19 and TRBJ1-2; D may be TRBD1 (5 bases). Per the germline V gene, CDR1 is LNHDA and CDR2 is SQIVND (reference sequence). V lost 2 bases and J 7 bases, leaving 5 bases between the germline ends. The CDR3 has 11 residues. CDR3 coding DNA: TGTGCCAGTAGTATAAGGGGTGGCTACACCTTC. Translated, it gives CASSIRGGYTF.

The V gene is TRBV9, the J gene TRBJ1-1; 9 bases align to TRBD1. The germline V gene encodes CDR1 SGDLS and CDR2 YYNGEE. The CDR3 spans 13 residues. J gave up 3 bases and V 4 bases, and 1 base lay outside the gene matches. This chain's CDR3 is CASSRDRDTEAFF. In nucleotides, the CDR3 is TGTGCCAGCAGCAGGGACAGGGACACTGAAGCTTTCTTT.